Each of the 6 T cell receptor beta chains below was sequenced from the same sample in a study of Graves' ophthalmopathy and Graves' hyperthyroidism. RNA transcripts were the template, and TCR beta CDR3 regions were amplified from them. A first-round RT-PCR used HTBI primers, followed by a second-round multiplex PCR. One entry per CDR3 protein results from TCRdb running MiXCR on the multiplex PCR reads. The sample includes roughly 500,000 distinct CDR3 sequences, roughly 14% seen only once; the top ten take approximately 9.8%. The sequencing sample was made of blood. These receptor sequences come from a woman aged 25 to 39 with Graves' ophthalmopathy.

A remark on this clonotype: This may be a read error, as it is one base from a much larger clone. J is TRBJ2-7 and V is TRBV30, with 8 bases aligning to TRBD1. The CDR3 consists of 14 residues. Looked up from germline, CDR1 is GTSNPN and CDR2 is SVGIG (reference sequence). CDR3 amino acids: CAWSSGTGDYEHYF. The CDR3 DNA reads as TGTGCCTGGAGTTCCGGGACAGGTGACTACGAGCACTACTTC. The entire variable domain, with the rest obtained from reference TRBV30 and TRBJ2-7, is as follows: SQTIHQWPATLVQPVGSPLSLECTVEGTSNPNLYWYRQAAGRGLQLLFYSVGIGQISSEVPQNLSASRPQDRQFILSSKKLLLSDSGFYLCAWSSGTGDYEHYFGPGTRLTVT.

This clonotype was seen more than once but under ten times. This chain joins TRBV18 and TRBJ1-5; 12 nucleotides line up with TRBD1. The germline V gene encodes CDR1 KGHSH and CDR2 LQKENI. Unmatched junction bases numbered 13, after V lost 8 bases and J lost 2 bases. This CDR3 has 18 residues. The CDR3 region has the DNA TGTGCCAGCAGCACATTGGGACAGGGGGCAATGGGCAATCAGCCCCAGCATTTT. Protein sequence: CASSTLGQGAMGNQPQHF.

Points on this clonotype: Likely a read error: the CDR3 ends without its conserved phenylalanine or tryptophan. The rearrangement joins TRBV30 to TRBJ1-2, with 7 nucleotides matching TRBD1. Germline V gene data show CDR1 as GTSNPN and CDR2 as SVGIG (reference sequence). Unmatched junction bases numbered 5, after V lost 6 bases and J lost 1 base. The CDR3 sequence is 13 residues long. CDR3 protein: CACGDSYNYGYTL. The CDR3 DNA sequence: TGTGCCTGTGGGGACAGCTATAACTATGGCTACACCCTC.

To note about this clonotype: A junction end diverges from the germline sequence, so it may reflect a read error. As DNA, the CDR3 is TGTGCCAGCAGTCGTACTAGCGGAATTAACAATGAGAAGTTCTTC. Translation: CASSRTSGINNEKFF. The J gene is TRBJ2-1, the V gene TRBV6-2 or TRBV6-3; 8 positions agree with TRBD2. The CDR3 extends over 15 amino acids. Per the germline V gene, CDR1 is MNHEY and CDR2 is SVGEGT.

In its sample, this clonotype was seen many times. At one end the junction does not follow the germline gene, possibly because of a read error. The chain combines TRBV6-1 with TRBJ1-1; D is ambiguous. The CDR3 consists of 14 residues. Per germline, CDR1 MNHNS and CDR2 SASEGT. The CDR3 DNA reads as TGTGCCAGCAGCGAAGGTGTCCCGAACACTGAAGCTTTCTTT. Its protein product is CASSEGVPNTEAFF.

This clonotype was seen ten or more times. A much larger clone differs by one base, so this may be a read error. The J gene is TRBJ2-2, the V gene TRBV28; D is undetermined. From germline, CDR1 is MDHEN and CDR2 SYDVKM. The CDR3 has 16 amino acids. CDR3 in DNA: TGTGCCAGCAGTTTTTGGGGTTCGGAGAACGCCGGGGAGCTGTTTTTT. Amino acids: CASSFWGSENAGELFF.